The 30 T cell receptor beta chains below were found in one sample sequenced in a study of T cell repertoires in cytomegalovirus infection (dated by TCRdb to between 2018 and 2020). These reads were obtained on an Illumina HiSeq 1500. TCRdb handled the public reads itself, with Q25 trimming in fastp and clone calling in MiXCR, and kept productive beta chains. Merged by CDR3 protein, the rows form single entries marked with the most common genes and DNA. The sample table shows under 350,000 distinct CDR3 sequences, and 8% to 10% are seen once. Of the sample, over 3.5% falls within the top ten clones. Sample: PBMCs. The receptors here all came from a human donor in good health (CMV status not recorded). Some clones in this sample may be carry-over from other donors' samples.

This clonotype has just a few counts. The V gene is TRBV7-9, the J gene TRBJ1-5; D call uncertain. CDR1 SEHNR and CDR2 FQNEAQ come from the germline V gene (reference sequence). The CDR3 has 20 residues. V gave up 5 bases and J gave up 3 bases, with 29 bases separating them. CDR3 DNA sequence: TGTGCCAGCAGCGCGGCAACAACACCCGGGTGGACTTTTCCCAATCAGCCCCAGCATTTT. Protein product: CASSAATTPGWTFPNQPQHF. Using reference TRBV7-9 and TRBJ1-5 for the parts outside the CDR3, the full variable domain is DTGVSQNPRHKITKRGQNVTFRCDPISEHNRLYWYRQTLGQGPEFLTYFQNEAQLEKSRLLSDRFSAERPKGSFSTLEIQRTEQGDSAMYLCASSAATTPGWTFPNQPQHFGDGTRLSIL.

This clonotype was recorded at least ten times. The J gene is TRBJ2-1, the V gene TRBV7-3, with D hard to call. V gave up 2 bases and J gave up 5 bases, with 7 bases separating them. Germline V gene data show CDR1 as SGHTA and CDR2 as FQGTGA. The CDR3 length is 13 residues. CDR3 DNA: TGTGCCAGCAGCTTAGCCGGACACAATGAGCAGTTCTTC. As protein: CASSLAGHNEQFF.

This clonotype was counted at least ten times. The gene calls are TRBV7-3 and TRBJ2-1; no reliable D call. CDR1 is SGHTA, CDR2 FQGTGA, per germline. This CDR3 spans 11 amino acids. Trimming took off 5 bases at V and 8 bases at J, with 7 bases between the two ends. The CDR3 DNA sequence: TGTGCCAGCAGCCGGGCCGATGAGCAGTTCTTC. Encoded protein: CASSRADEQFF.

The chain uses TRBV27 and TRBJ1-2; 8 nucleotides match TRBD1. The ends lost 5 bases at V and 6 bases at J; junction bases unmatched: 17. Looked up from germline, CDR1 is MNHEY and CDR2 is SMNVEV (reference sequence). This CDR3 is built from 17 residues. DNA for the CDR3: TGTGCCAGCAGTACCCGAACCCAGGGGGCTTGGATGGATGGCTACACCTTC. Amino acids: CASSTRTQGAWMDGYTF.

This clonotype has a count of ten or more. The genes are TRBV7-2 and TRBJ1-1, with D uncertain. CDR3 length: 12 amino acids. Trimming cost V 1 base and J 6 bases, with 6 bases left between them. CDR1 SGHTA and CDR2 FQGNSA come from the germline V gene. In DNA form, the CDR3 reads TGTGCCAGCAGCTTAGGGGCTTCTGAAGCTTTCTTT. Its translation is CASSLGASEAFF.

This clonotype was found many times. V gene TRBV7-2 combines with J gene TRBJ1-3; TRBD1 might be the D (5 bases). The CDR3 extends over 15 amino acids. Germline CDR1 SGHTA, CDR2 FQGNSA. The ends were cut back, 5 bases at V and 4 bases at J, with 15 bases in the middle. CDR3 protein: CASSAMRGRGNTIYF. CDR3 DNA: TGTGCCAGCAGCGCGATGAGGGGAAGGGGAAACACCATATATTTT.

This chain uses TRBV5-5 with TRBJ2-3; D uncertain. This CDR3 is built from 15 residues. CDR1 is SGHKS, CDR2 YYEKEE, per germline (reference sequence). V lost 0 bases to trimming and J lost 4 bases, with 12 bases between them. The chain's CDR3 is CASSLGLQTSDTQYF. The CDR3 DNA follows: TGTGCCAGCAGCTTGGGGCTCCAAACTTCAGATACGCAGTATTTT.

This clonotype was observed at least ten times. This chain connects TRBV7-2 to TRBJ2-3, with 9 bases matching TRBD2. CDR1 and CDR2 from the germline V gene are SGHTA and FQGNSA. The J segment lost 6 bases and the V segment lost 2 bases, leaving 6 bases of the junction unmatched. This CDR3 comprises 15 residues. CDR3 coding DNA: TGTGCCAGCAGCTTACGTGGCGGGGGGGGGGATACGCAGTATTTT. Amino acid sequence: CASSLRGGGGDTQYF.

This clonotype was counted many times. V gene TRBV7-9 combines with J gene TRBJ2-5; 8 bases align to TRBD1. V was pared by 4 bases and J by 2 bases, with 3 bases of the junction left unmatched. This CDR3 contains 14 residues. Germline loops: CDR1 SEHNR, CDR2 FQNEAQ (reference sequence). CDR3 sequence (DNA): TGTGCCAGCAGCTCCCGGGACAGGCAAGAGACCCAGTACTTC. This translates into CASSSRDRQETQYF.

The chain joins TRBV5-4 to TRBJ2-5; tentatively, D is TRBD1 (5 bases). Germline V gene lookup returns CDR1 SGHNT and CDR2 YYREEE (reference sequence). Trimming cost V 9 bases and J 3 bases, with 15 bases left between them. The CDR3 spans 13 residues. This CDR3 reads CATQTAREETQYF. The CDR3 bases are TGTGCCACCCAGACAGCCCGGGAAGAGACCCAGTACTTC.

The chain couples TRBV20-1 to TRBJ2-1; TRBD2 aligns across 9 bases. Trimming cost V 4 bases and J 8 bases; bases outside gene matches: 12. Germline CDR1 reads DFQATT; CDR2 reads SNEGSKA (reference sequence). The CDR3 spans 15 residues. In DNA form, the CDR3 reads TGCAGTGCTAAGGATTTTAGCGGGAGAATCTATGAGCAGTTCTTC. Translation: CSAKDFSGRIYEQFF.

There are a few counts of this clonotype. The chain uses TRBV28 and TRBJ1-5, with D unclear. Deletions cut 1 base from V and 9 bases from J, with 7 bases between. This CDR3 comprises 12 residues. Germline assignment: CDR1 MDHEN and CDR2 SYDVKM. CDR3 protein: CASSLYPWPQHF. DNA for the CDR3: TGTGCCAGCAGTTTATACCCGTGGCCCCAGCATTTT.

The chain couples TRBV7-2 to TRBJ1-1, with D tentatively TRBD1 (5 bases). This CDR3 is 18 amino acids long. Germline V gene sequence: CDR1 SGHTA, CDR2 FQGNSA. V gave up 1 base and J gave up 2 bases, with 20 bases separating them. CDR3 in DNA: TGTGCCAGCAGCTTAGAACCCCCTGGTCCAGGGCGAAACACTGAAGCTTTCTTT. Translation gives CASSLEPPGPGRNTEAFF.

This clonotype was detected ten times or more. The chain employs TRBV7-9 and TRBJ2-5, with 10 nucleotides matching TRBD1. CDR1 and CDR2 (germline): SEHNR, FQNEAQ (reference sequence). The CDR3 contains 20 residues. V lost 3 bases, J lost 2 bases, and 18 bases stayed unmatched. CDR3 amino acids: CASSLRTGQGEVGRQETQYF. CDR3 DNA: TGTGCCAGCAGCTTGAGAACTGGACAGGGGGAAGTGGGGAGGCAAGAGACCCAGTACTTC.

The sample holds many counts of this clonotype. The rearrangement joins TRBV7-2 to TRBJ2-5; 11 nucleotides agree with TRBD2. The CDR3 consists of 15 residues. The germline V gene encodes CDR1 SGHTA and CDR2 FQGNSA. V was pared by 4 bases and J by 4 bases, with 5 bases of the junction left unmatched. CDR3 in DNA: TGTGCCAGCAGCTCTAGCGGGGGGACCGGAGAGACCCAGTACTTC. The encoded protein is CASSSSGGTGETQYF.

This clonotype was detected many times. This chain links TRBV5-1 with TRBJ2-1, with 9 bases aligning to TRBD2. The length of the CDR3 is 18 residues. After removal of 0 bases from V and 4 bases from J, the junction contained 11 bases not matched to a gene. Germline loops: CDR1 SGHRS, CDR2 YFSETQ. As DNA, the CDR3 is TGCGCCAGCAGCTTGGGAGGGACTAGCTACCGACGGTACAATGAGCAGTTCTTC. Translating gives CASSLGGTSYRRYNEQFF.

This clonotype came up a few times. The rearrangement links TRBV28 to TRBJ2-2; the match to TRBD1 covers 8 bases. With V trimmed by 3 bases and J by 6 bases, 9 bases remained unmatched. The CDR3 sequence is 16 residues long. CDR1 is MDHEN, CDR2 SYDVKM, per germline. This CDR3 is CASSLFGQGMAGELFF. DNA of the CDR3: TGTGCCAGCAGTTTGTTTGGACAGGGAATGGCCGGGGAGCTGTTTTTT.

This clonotype was observed many times. The genes are TRBV12-3 or TRBV12-4 and TRBJ1-5; 9 nucleotides align to TRBD1. There are 14 residues in the CDR3. Trimming at V came to 7 bases and at J to 8 bases, leaving 9 bases not matched to a gene. CDR3 coding DNA: TGTGCCAGCACCCGGGACAGGGCCTCAAAGCCCCAGCATTTT. This encodes CASTRDRASKPQHF.

There are a few counts of this clonotype. The J gene is TRBJ2-7, the V gene TRBV28; 10 bases line up with TRBD2. The germline V gene has CDR1 MDHEN and CDR2 SYDVKM. Germline trimming cut 2 bases from V and 10 bases from J; bases unmatched to any gene: 14. The CDR3 consists of 16 residues. The CDR3 coding sequence is TGTGCCAGCAGTTTAGTCCGAGCTAGCGGGAGTTGGCGACAGTACTTC. Translation gives CASSLVRASGSWRQYF. Full variable domain (rest looked up from reference TRBV28 and TRBJ2-7): DVKVTQSSRYLVKRTGEKVFLECVQDMDHENMFWYRQDPGLGLRLIYFSYDVKMKEKGDIPEGYSVSREKKERFSLILESASTNQTSMYLCASSLVRASGSWRQYFGPGTRLTVT.

This clonotype has at least ten counts. The V call is TRBV7-2, the J call TRBJ2-1; D perhaps matches TRBD1 (5 bases). Germline V gives CDR1 SGHTA, CDR2 FQGNSA. The CDR3 contains 14 residues. Trimming stripped 1 base from V and 7 bases from J, with 11 bases between. CDR3 loop: CASSLGWGGNEQFF. The CDR3 DNA follows: TGTGCCAGCAGCTTAGGTTGGGGCGGAAATGAGCAGTTCTTC. The whole variable domain, remainder taken from reference TRBV7-2 and TRBJ2-1, is GAGVSQSPSNKVTEKGKDVELRCDPISGHTALYWYRQSLGQGLEFLIYFQGNSAPDKSGLPSDRFSAERTGGSVSTLTIQRTQQEDSAVYLCASSLGWGGNEQFFGPGTRLTVL.

The rearrangement links TRBV6-1 to TRBJ1-5, with a weak D call TRBD1 (5 bases). V shed 3 bases and J shed 5 bases, with 11 bases lying between them. The V gene's germline CDR1 is MNHNS and CDR2 SASEGT. The CDR3 consists of 14 residues. The CDR3 here is CASSEGGGHQPQHF. The CDR3 DNA is TGTGCCAGCAGTGAGGGGGGAGGGCATCAGCCCCAGCATTTT.

Ten or more counts support this clonotype. One end of the junction varies from germline; a read error may be responsible. The chain employs TRBV6-2 or TRBV6-3 and TRBJ1-5; possible D gene TRBD1, 5 bases. CDR3 length: 14 amino acids. CDR1 is MNHEY, CDR2 SVGEGT, per germline. CDR3 nucleotides: TGTGCGAGCAAGGAGGGGAATAGCAATCAGCCCCAGCATTTT. Translating gives CASKEGNSNQPQHF.

This clonotype was seen at least ten times. V is TRBV5-4 and J is TRBJ2-5; D is possibly TRBD1 or TRBD2 (5 bases each). This CDR3 comprises 16 residues. V was trimmed by 3 bases and J by 1 base, leaving 16 bases between them. The germline gives CDR1 SGHNT, CDR2 YYREEE (reference sequence). As DNA, the CDR3 is TGTGCCAGCAGCTCTTCTCAGAAGGGACCCCAAGAGACCCAGTACTTC. Translation: CASSSSQKGPQETQYF.

This clonotype was picked up many times. V gene TRBV7-2 combines with J gene TRBJ1-5, with D unresolved. V was clipped by 5 bases and J by 5 bases, with 10 bases between them. The CDR3 covers 13 residues. From germline, CDR1 is SGHTA and CDR2 FQGNSA. The CDR3: CASSRERDQPQHF. The CDR3 DNA reads TGTGCCAGCAGCCGCGAAAGAGATCAGCCCCAGCATTTT.

The chain carries TRBV7-8 and TRBJ1-1; 7 nucleotides align to TRBD1. In germline, CDR1 is SGHVS, CDR2 FQNEAQ. This CDR3 has 16 residues. After removal of 4 bases from V and 1 base from J, the junction contained 9 bases not matched to a gene. CDR3: CASSSRGNRGNTEAFF. CDR3 DNA sequence: TGTGCCAGCAGCTCCCGGGGTAACAGGGGGAACACTGAAGCTTTCTTT.

This clonotype has just a few counts. The chain links TRBV24-1 to TRBJ2-1, with D uncertain. Trimming removed 5 bases at V and 2 bases at J, with 6 bases between. CDR1 is KGHDR and CDR2 is SFDVKD in the germline V gene. The CDR3 consists of 13 residues. This chain's CDR3 is CATSGDTYNEQFF. DNA of the CDR3: TGTGCCACCAGTGGCGACACCTACAATGAGCAGTTCTTC.

This clonotype was detected a few times. V and J are TRBV7-2 and TRBJ1-1; D not certain. V dropped 3 bases and J dropped 12 bases, with 17 bases sitting between them. The CDR3 extends over 13 amino acids. Germline-derived CDR1 and CDR2 are SGHTA and FQGNSA. Written as DNA, the CDR3 is TGTGCCAGCAGCTTCAACCAACGGGGTGGATCTTTCTTT. Translation gives CASSFNQRGGSFF.

This clonotype appeared a few times. This chain links TRBV3-1 with TRBJ2-1; 10 bases match TRBD2. V gave up 5 bases and J gave up 5 bases; unmatched junction bases: 6. This CDR3 has 15 amino acids. Looked up from germline, CDR1 is LGHDT and CDR2 is YNNKEL (reference sequence). CDR3 residues: CASSFQRGGHNEQFF. The DNA of the CDR3 is TGTGCCAGCAGCTTTCAGCGGGGGGGCCACAATGAGCAGTTCTTC.

The chain combines TRBV6-5 with TRBJ2-6, with D unresolved. This CDR3 spans 15 amino acids. In germline, CDR1 is MNHEY, CDR2 SVGAGI. With 2 bases removed from V and 4 bases from J, the gap between germline ends came to 9 bases. The CDR3 protein is CASSYRSAGANVLTF. CDR3 coding DNA: TGTGCCAGCAGTTACAGGAGCGCAGGGGCCAACGTCCTGACTTTC.

This clonotype was seen only a few times. The chain recombines TRBV28 with TRBJ2-7; D is uncertain. The CDR3 runs 14 residues. V shed 8 bases and J shed 3 bases, with 17 bases lying between them. Looked up from germline, CDR1 is MDHEN and CDR2 is SYDVKM. The CDR3 spells CASQTRARLYEQYF. As DNA, the CDR3 is TGTGCCAGCCAAACTCGGGCTAGACTCTACGAGCAGTACTTC.